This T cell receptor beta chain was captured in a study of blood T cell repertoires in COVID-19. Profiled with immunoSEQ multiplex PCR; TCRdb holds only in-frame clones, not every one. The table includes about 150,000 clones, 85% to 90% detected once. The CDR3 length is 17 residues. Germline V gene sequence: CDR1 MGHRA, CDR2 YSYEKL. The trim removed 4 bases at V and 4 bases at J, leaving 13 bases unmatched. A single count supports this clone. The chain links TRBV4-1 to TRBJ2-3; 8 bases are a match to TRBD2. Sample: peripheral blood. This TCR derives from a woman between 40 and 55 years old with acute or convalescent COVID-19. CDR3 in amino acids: CASSLSEREIGADTQYF. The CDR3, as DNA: TGCGCCAGCAGCCTAAGTGAGCGGGAGATAGGGGCAGATACGCAGTATTTT.